These 10 T cell receptor beta chains share one sample of origin, sequenced in a study of human T cells and chemical hapten exposure. The sample's time point: patch test 1, 2 weeks after DPC sensitization. The treatment denotes: therapeutic diphenylcyclopropenone sensitization with weekly scalp DPC. TCRdb re-analysed the RACE reads in MiXCR, keeping a single row per CDR3 protein. The top ten clones hold under 3% of a sample with some 380,000 distinct CDR3 sequences, 4.8% of them seen once. Sequencing used whole blood, obtained in connection with sensitization to the hapten diphenylcyclopropenone (DPC). The receptors derive from a woman aged 50 to 65 with alopecia areata. Some clones in this sample may be carry-over from other donors' samples.

This clonotype showed up just a few times. The chain employs TRBV15 and TRBJ1-4; D might be TRBD1 (5 bases). CDR1 is LNHNV, CDR2 YYDKDF, per germline (reference sequence). The CDR3 is made up of 17 amino acids. V lost 3 bases and J 3 bases, leaving 17 bases between the germline ends. The CDR3 loop reads CATSSPDILGPNEKLFF. CDR3 in DNA: TGTGCCACCAGCAGCCCTGACATCTTGGGACCTAATGAAAAACTGTTTTTT.

This clonotype was picked up many times. The rearrangement links TRBV20-1 to TRBJ1-4; D may be TRBD1 (5 bases). The V gene lost 2 bases and the J gene lost 1 base, with 14 bases spanning the gap. The CDR3 sequence is 16 residues long. CDR1 is DFQATT and CDR2 is SNEGSKA in the germline V gene (reference sequence). The CDR3 sequence: CSARSPHGGTNEKLFF. In nucleotides, the CDR3 is TGCAGTGCTAGATCCCCTCACGGGGGAACTAATGAAAAACTGTTTTTT.

This clonotype turned up a few times. This chain connects TRBV7-2 to TRBJ2-7; D possibly matches TRBD1 or TRBD2 (5 bases each). Germline V gene data show CDR1 as SGHTA and CDR2 as FQGNSA. The CDR3 has 15 amino acids. V lost 5 bases to trimming and J lost 2 bases, with 16 bases between them. The CDR3 spells CASSERAGPAYEQYF. The CDR3 DNA reads as TGTGCCAGCAGCGAGAGGGCAGGGCCTGCCTACGAGCAGTACTTC.

The chain is built from TRBV7-9 and TRBJ1-5, with D unresolved. V shed 1 base and J shed 6 bases, with 16 bases lying between them. The length of the CDR3 is 16 residues. The germline gives CDR1 SEHNR, CDR2 FQNEAQ (reference sequence). The CDR3 region has the DNA TGTGCCAGCAGCTTAGGTGTCGGGAATAAGGGTCAGCCCCAGCATTTT. Protein sequence: CASSLGVGNKGQPQHF.

There are a few counts of this clonotype. This chain joins TRBV6-2 or TRBV6-3 and TRBJ2-2, with 11 bases lining up with TRBD2. Germline-derived CDR1 and CDR2 are MNHEY and SVGEGT. The junction had 12 bases not matched to a gene; V was cut back by 6 bases and J by 12 bases. This CDR3 has 15 amino acids. CDR3 sequence reads: CASSHGTSGGRKLFF. For the CDR3, the DNA is TGTGCCAGCAGCCACGGGACTAGCGGAGGGAGGAAGCTGTTTTTT.

This clonotype was detected ten times or more. This chain uses TRBV6-2 or TRBV6-3 with TRBJ2-7, with no clear D. CDR1 is MNHEY, CDR2 SVGEGT, per germline. The ends were cut back, 6 bases at V and 0 bases at J, with 12 bases in the middle. CDR3 size: 14 residues. The CDR3 bases are TGTGCCAGCAGCCAACACCCAGCCTCCTACGAGCAGTACTTC. Protein sequence: CASSQHPASYEQYF.

At least ten counts were recorded for this clonotype. The V call is TRBV13, the J call TRBJ2-3, with D possibly being TRBD2 (6 bases). The CDR3 has 15 residues. Germline lookup yields CDR1 PRHDT and CDR2 FYEKMQ (reference sequence). V lost 5 bases to trimming and J lost 5 bases, with 17 bases between them. The CDR3 DNA reads TGTGCCAGCAGCACGGGACTCAAGGGGCGAGATACGCAGTATTTT. It codes for CASSTGLKGRDTQYF.

This clonotype was observed a handful of times. The CDR3 DNA sequence: TGTGCCAGCAGTTACAGGCGGGAGTTAAATGAGCAGTTCTTC. Protein: CASSYRRELNEQFF. The chain employs TRBV6-2 or TRBV6-3 and TRBJ2-1, with 7 bases aligning to TRBD2. Germline values: CDR1 MNHEY, CDR2 SVGEGT. The CDR3 consists of 14 residues. J lost 7 bases, V lost 2 bases, and 5 bases had no gene match.

This clonotype has just a few counts. The chain is built from TRBV29-1 and TRBJ2-7; TRBD2 aligns across 13 bases. V dropped 4 bases and J dropped 5; count of bases not matched to a gene: 8. The length of the CDR3 is 15 residues. The germline gives CDR1 SQVTM, CDR2 ANQGSEA. CDR3 in DNA: TGCAGCGTTGGCTTCGGACTAGCGGGAGAGGACGAGCAGTACTTC. Translation gives CSVGFGLAGEDEQYF.

This clonotype was seen ten or more times. The chain combines TRBV28 with TRBJ2-7; 11 bases match TRBD2. This CDR3 is 14 amino acids long. V shed 6 bases, J shed 4 bases, and the junction held 5 bases outside the gene matches. Germline values: CDR1 MDHEN, CDR2 SYDVKM. Here the CDR3 reads CASSRLAGRYEQYF. CDR3 bases: TGTGCCAGCAGCAGACTAGCGGGAAGGTACGAGCAGTACTTC.